Only a few counts were recorded for the clone carrying this T cell receptor (beta chain). What it binds is not known. CDR3 size: 14 residues. V gave up 3 bases and J gave up 5 bases; unmatched junction bases: 7. CDR1 and CDR2 (germline): MDHEN, SYDVKM. CDR3 and TCR beta VDJ profiling relied on a genomic DNA template. TCRdb re-called the reads with MiXCR, one entry per CDR3 protein. This sample carries about 120,000 distinct CDR3 sequences, over 55% of them seen once, and the ten largest clones take 29%. The data belong to a study of CD8+CD57+ T cells in acquired aplastic anemia. Overall study: Across the sorted CD4+ and CD8+ cells, DNA amounts averaged roughly 3 ug. Study-wide results and caveats: Shared by patients and controls, 25 to 30 CD8+ CDR3s were abundant in patients. Statistical testing detected no significant gap in CD8+ Simpson's diversity between patients and controls.

All patients picked for sequencing had shown, by flow cytometry, an expansion of CD8+CD57+ cells. Severe acquired aplastic anemia was diagnosed in all patients. Sequencing used sorted CD4+, CD8+, or CD8+CD57+ T cells (not recorded which) from PBMCs. This clonotype originated in a human donor with aplastic anemia. The chain has TRBV28 and TRBJ2-7, with TRBD1 matching over 7 bases. This chain's CDR3 is CASSLGTAGDEQYF. For the CDR3, the DNA is TGTGCCAGCAGTTTGGGGACAGCCGGGGACGAGCAGTACTTC.